What follows describes a single T cell receptor beta chain. What it binds is not known. The data originate from a study of immune evolution from preneoplasia to lung adenocarcinoma. Study-level information: HLA loss of heterozygosity: 6% to 7.5% AIS, about 15% MIA, about 35% ADC, none AAH.

Study-wide results and limits: Highest clonality occurred in KRAS-mutant, not EGFR-mutant or double wild-type, nodules. Later-stage lesions appeared to have more T cells, more diversity, less clonality. Top clone frequencies peaked in normal lung, apparently declining through invasive adenocarcinoma.

Here immunoSEQ multiplex PCR was the method, and the copy in TCRdb shows in-frame clones only, minus some. There are about 40,000 clones in the sample; around 74% occur only once, and about 6% lies in the top ten. This CDR3 spans 15 amino acids. With 5 bases clipped from V and 4 bases from J, the junction kept 11 bases outside the gene matches. CDR1 LNHDA and CDR2 SQIVND come from the germline V gene (reference sequence). This TCR derives from a person aged 55 to 75 with lung adenocarcinoma. V gene TRBV19 combines with J gene TRBJ2-7; 7 bases line up with TRBD1. Input material: FFPE invasive lung adenocarcinoma tissue. The chain's CDR3 is CASSLRTGQPYEQYF. CDR3 nucleotide sequence: TGTGCCAGTAGTTTGAGAACGGGACAGCCTTACGAGCAGTACTTC.